This T cell receptor (beta chain) was captured by sequencing in a study of shared clonotypes between healthy human individuals. Study conclusions and caveats: On the whole, naive subsets had larger estimated richness than memory subsets had. The authors expected sequencing depth to affect clonotype sharing among donors. Generation probabilities of non-shared clonotypes were lower (relative to those shared by all four donors).

Sequencing was at deep level. Sequenced by immunoSEQ multiplex PCR; TCRdb stores in-frame clones only, minus some. Among 2,100,000 or so clones listed, almost 96% were seen once. As regards this clone: Its antigen is still unknown.

The CDR3 spans 15 residues. Trimming left V 3 bases short and J 0 bases short, with 12 bases between. Germline V gene sequence: CDR1 ENHRY, CDR2 SYGVKD. This chain connects TRBV10-3 to TRBJ2-7; no clear D. Sequenced: naive CD4+ T cells sorted from blood. Indicated subset: CD45RA+ positively selected. This clonotype was obtained from a man younger than 30 in good health. The CDR3 DNA is TGTGCCATCAGTGAAAATGATCGACTCTCCTACGAGCAGTACTTC. Translation: CAISENDRLSYEQYF.